The subject of this entry is one T cell receptor beta chain. These data come from a study of T cells after somatic rescue of genetic block. The V end lost 10 bases, the J end lost 0 bases, and 14 bases lay between the germline ends. This CDR3 is built from 15 residues. Germline V CDR1 and CDR2: SGHNT, YYREEE (reference sequence). Assay used: immunoSEQ multiplex PCR; TCRdb lists only in-frame clones, some missing. This table holds roughly 11,000 clones, approximately 80% found once. The TCR sequence derives from a boy younger than 18. The rearrangement links TRBV5-4 to TRBJ2-6; the D is unclear. The sample consisted of peripheral blood mononuclear cells (PBMCs). DNA for the CDR3: TGTGCCGGGCACAAGGGCTCCTCTGGGGCCAACGTCCTGACTTTC. Protein product: CAGHKGSSGANVLTF.